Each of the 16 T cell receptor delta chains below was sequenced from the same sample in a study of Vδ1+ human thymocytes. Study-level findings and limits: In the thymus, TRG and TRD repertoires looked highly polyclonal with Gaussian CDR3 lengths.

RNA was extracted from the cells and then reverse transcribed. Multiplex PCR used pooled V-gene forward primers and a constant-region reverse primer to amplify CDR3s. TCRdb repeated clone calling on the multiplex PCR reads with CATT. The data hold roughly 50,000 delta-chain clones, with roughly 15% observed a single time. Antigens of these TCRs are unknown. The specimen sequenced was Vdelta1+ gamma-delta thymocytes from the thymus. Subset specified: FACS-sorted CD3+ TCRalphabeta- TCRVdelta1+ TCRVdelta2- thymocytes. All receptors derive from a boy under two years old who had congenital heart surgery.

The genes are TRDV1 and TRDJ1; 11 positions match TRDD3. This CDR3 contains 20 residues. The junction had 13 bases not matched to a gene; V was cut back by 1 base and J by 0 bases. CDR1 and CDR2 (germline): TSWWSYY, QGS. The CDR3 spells CALGEPALDWGIIYTDKLIF. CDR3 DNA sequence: TGTGCTCTTGGGGAACCAGCCCTCGACTGGGGGATAATTTACACCGATAAACTCATCTTT.

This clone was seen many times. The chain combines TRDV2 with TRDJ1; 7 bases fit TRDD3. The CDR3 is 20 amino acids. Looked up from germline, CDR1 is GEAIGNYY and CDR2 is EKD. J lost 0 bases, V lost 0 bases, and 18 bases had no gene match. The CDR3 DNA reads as TGTGCCTGTGACACCGAGGGGTCTGGGGGTCACTCTACGTACACCGATAAACTCATCTTT. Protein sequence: CACDTEGSGGHSTYTDKLIF.

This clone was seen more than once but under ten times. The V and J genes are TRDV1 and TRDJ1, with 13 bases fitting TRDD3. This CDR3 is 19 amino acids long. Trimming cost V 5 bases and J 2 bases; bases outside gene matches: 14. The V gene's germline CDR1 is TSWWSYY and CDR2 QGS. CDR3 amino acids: CALGTPYWGIRTVTDKLIF. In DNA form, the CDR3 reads TGTGCTCTTGGGACCCCGTACTGGGGGATACGCACGGTTACCGATAAACTCATCTTT.

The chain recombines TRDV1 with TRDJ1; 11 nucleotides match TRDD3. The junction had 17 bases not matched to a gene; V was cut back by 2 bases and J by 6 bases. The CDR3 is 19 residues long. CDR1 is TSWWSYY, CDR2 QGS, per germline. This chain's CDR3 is CALGEFPTNKYWGINKLIF. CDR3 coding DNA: TGTGCTCTTGGGGAATTCCCTACGAACAAATACTGGGGGATAAATAAACTCATCTTT.

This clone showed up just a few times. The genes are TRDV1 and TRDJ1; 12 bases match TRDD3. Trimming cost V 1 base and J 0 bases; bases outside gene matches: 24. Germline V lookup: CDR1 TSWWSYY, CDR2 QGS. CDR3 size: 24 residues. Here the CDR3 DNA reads TGTGCTCTTGGGGAACAGGGCACAAGCCCTACGTACTGGGGGATACTGGGGGACACCGATAAACTCATCTTT. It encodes CALGEQGTSPTYWGILGDTDKLIF.

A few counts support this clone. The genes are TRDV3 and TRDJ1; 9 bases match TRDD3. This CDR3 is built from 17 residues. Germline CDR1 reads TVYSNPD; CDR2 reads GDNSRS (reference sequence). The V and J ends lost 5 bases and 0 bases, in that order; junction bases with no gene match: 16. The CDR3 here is CAPLLGDSNLYTDKLIF. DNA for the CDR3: TGTGCCCCCCTACTGGGGGACTCCAATCTGTACACCGATAAACTCATCTTT.

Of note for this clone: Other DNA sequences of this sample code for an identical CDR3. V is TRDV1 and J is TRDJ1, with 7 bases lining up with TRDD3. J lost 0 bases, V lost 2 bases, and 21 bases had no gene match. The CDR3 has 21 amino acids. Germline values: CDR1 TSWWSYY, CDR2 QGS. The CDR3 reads CALGELTLGITLVPYTDKLIF. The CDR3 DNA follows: TGTGCTCTTGGGGAATTGACGCTGGGGATAACCCTAGTACCGTACACCGATAAACTCATCTTT.

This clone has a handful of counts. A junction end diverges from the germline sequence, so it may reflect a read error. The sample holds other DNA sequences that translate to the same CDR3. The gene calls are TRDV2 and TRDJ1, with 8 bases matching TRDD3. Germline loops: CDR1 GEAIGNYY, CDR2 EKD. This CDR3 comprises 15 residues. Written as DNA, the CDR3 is TGCGCCTGTGTTTGCCGGGGATACTACACCGATAAACTCATCTTT. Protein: CACVCRGYYTDKLIF.

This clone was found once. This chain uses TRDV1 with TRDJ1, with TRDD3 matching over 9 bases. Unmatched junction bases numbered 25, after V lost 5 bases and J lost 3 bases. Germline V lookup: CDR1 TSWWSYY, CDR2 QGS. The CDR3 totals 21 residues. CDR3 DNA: TGTGCTCTTGGGCTGTCTGCCTACCGTGTACTGGGGGACCTTGGTTCCGATAAACTCATCTTT. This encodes CALGLSAYRVLGDLGSDKLIF.

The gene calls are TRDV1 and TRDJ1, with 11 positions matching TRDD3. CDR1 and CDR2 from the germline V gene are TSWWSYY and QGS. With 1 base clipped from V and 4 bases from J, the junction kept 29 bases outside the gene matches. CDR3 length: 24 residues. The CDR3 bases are TGTGCTCTTGGGGAACCTTCCTCTCGCCCCATTTTTACATGGGGGATACGGGGGGACGATAAACTCATCTTT. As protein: CALGEPSSRPIFTWGIRGDDKLIF.

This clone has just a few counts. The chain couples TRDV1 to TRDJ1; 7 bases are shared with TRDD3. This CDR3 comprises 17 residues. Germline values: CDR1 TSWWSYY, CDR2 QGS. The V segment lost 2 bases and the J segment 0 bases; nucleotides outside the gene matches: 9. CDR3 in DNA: TGTGCTCTTGGGGAATGGAGGATACGCAGGGACACCGATAAACTCATCTTT. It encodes CALGEWRIRRDTDKLIF.

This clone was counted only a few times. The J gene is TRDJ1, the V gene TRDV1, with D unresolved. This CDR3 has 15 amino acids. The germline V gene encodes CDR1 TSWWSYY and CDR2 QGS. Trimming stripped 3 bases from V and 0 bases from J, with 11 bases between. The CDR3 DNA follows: TGTGCTCTTGGGGACGACTACCGATACACCGATAAACTCATCTTT. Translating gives CALGDDYRYTDKLIF.

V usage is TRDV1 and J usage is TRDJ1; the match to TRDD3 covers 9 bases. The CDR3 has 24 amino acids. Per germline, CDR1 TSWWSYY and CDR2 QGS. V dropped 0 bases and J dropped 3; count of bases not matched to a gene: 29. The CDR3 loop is CALGELDGPIHNYWGRPHADKLIF. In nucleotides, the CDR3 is TGTGCTCTTGGGGAACTTGATGGACCTATCCATAACTACTGGGGGAGACCCCACGCCGATAAACTCATCTTT.

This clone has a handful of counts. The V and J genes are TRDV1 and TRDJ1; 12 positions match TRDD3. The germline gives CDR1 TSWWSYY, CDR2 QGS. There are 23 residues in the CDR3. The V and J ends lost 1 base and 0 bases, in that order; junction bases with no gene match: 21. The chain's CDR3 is CALGEPSSSYWGIHREYTDKLIF. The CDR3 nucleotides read TGTGCTCTTGGGGAACCTTCCTCCTCGTACTGGGGGATACATAGGGAGTACACCGATAAACTCATCTTT.

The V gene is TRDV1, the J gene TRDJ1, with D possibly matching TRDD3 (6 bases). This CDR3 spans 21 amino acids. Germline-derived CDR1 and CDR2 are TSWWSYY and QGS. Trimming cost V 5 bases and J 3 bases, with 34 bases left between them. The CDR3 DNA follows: TGTGCTCTTGGGCCTACTGCGGGATGGACTGGGCCCTGGAGGGTATCCGATAAACTCATCTTT. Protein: CALGPTAGWTGPWRVSDKLIF.

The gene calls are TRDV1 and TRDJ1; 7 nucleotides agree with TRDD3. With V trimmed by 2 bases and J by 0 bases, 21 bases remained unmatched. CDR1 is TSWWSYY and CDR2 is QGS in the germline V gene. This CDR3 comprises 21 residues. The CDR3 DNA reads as TGTGCTCTTGGGGAATTCTTAGTCTCGGCGGGCTGGGGGTCGAACACCGATAAACTCATCTTT. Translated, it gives CALGEFLVSAGWGSNTDKLIF.